This TCR beta chain emerged from a study of blood T cell repertoires in COVID-19. Background on the study: COVID-19 samples collected from the United States, Italy and Spain covered acute and convalescent phases. T cells, B-cell-depleted T cells, or PBMCs provided the cDNA or gDNA that served as material.

In the source study's methods: Scientists estimated how many nucleated cells there were by amplifying reference gene primers. Some clones are missing from TCRdb's copy, which holds only in-frame ones; the method was immunoSEQ multiplex PCR. The V and J calls and clone size were taken over from that table, and D and trimming were inferred from the DNA. The sample holds fewer than 350,000 clones, around 81% seen once. Sequenced input: peripheral blood. This receptor was obtained from a woman aged 45 to 65 with active or convalescent COVID-19.

CDR3 DNA sequence: TGTGCCAGCAGCGGCCGGGAGGGGAACACCGGGGAGCTGTTTTTT. The encoded protein is CASSGREGNTGELFF. The genes are TRBV5-5 and TRBJ2-2; the match to TRBD2 covers 8 bases. The ends lost 4 bases at V and 1 base at J; junction bases unmatched: 3. CDR1 is SGHKS and CDR2 is YYEKEE in the germline V gene (reference sequence). The CDR3 spans 15 residues.